This TCR beta chain was sequenced in a study of blood T cells in healthy people across ages. This clonotype was recorded a few times. For the second PCR, which ran for about 7 to 12 cycles, a sample-barcoded 5' primer and a J-beta primer mix were used. Via MiXCR, TCRdb re-called the 5' RACE reads, giving one row per CDR3 protein. This sample carries roughly 2 million distinct CDR3 sequences, around 50% of them seen once, and the ten largest clones take over 2%. Extraction yielded at least 6 micrograms of total RNA per sample. Germline V CDR1 and CDR2: SQVTM, ANQGSEA. CDR3 size: 12 residues. V usage is TRBV29-1 and J usage is TRBJ2-5; D might be TRBD2 (5 bases). The DNA end favors TRBJ2-7, so the J call may be wrong. This receptor was identified in a woman between 40 and 50 years old in good health. Sequenced: blood. CDR3 nucleotides: TGCAGCGTTGTTACTAGATCTGCCGAGCAGTACTTC. This encodes CSVVTRSAEQYF.